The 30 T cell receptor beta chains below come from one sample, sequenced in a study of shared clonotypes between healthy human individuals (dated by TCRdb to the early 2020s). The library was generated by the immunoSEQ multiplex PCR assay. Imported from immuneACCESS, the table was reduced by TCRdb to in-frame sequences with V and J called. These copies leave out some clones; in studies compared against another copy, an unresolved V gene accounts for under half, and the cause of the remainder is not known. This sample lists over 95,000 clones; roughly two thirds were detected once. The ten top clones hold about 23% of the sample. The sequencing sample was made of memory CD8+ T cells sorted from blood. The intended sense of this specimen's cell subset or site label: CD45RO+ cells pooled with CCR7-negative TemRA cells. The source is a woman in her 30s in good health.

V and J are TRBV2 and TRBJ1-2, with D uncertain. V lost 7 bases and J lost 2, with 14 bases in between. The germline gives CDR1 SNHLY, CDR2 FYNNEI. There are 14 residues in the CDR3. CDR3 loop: CASTSQLVNYGYTF. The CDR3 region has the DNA TGTGCCAGCACTTCTCAGTTGGTAAACTATGGCTACACCTTC.

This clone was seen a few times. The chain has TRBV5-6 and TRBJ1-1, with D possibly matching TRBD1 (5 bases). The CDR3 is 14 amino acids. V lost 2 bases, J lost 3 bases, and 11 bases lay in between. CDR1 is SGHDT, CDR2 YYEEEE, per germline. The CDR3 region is CASSLGGDDTEAFF. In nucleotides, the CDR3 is TGTGCCAGCAGCTTAGGAGGGGATGACACTGAAGCTTTCTTT.

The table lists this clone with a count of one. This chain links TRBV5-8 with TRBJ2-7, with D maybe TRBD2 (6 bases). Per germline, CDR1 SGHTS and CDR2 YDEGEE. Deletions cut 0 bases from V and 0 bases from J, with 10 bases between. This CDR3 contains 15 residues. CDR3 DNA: TGTGCCAGCAGCTTGGACGGGAGAGACTCCTACGAGCAGTACTTC. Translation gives CASSLDGRDSYEQYF. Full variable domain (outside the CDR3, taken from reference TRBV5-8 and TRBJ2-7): EAGVTQSPTHLIKTRGQQATLRCSPISGHTSVYWYQQALGLGLQFLLWYDEGEERNRGNFPPRFSGRQFPNYSSELNVNALELEDSALYLCASSLDGRDSYEQYFGPGTRLTVT.

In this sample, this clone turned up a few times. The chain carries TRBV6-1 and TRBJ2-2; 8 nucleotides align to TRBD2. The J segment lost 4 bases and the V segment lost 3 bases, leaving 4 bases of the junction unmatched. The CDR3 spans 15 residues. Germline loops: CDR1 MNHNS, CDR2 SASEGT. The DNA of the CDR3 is TGTGCCAGCAGTGATCCGGGAGGGATCACCGGGGAGCTGTTTTTT. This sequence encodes CASSDPGGITGELFF.

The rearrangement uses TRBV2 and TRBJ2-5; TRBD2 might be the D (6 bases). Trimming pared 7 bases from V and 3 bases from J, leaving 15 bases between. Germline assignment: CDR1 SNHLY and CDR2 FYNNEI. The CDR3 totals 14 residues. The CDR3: CASKESSGEETQYF. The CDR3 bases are TGTGCCAGCAAGGAGTCGTCGGGAGAAGAGACCCAGTACTTC.

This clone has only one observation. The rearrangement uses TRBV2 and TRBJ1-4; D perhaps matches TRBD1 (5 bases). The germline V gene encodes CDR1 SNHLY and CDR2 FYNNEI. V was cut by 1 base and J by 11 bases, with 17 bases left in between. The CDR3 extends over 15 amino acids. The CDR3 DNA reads TGTGCCAGCAGTGAAGATCAGGGCCCGGAACGGAAACTGTTTTTT. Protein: CASSEDQGPERKLFF. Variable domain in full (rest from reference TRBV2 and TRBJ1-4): EPEVTQTPSHQVTQMGQEVILRCVPISNHLYFYWYRQILGQKVEFLVSFYNNEISEKSEIFDDQFSVERPDGSNFTLKIRSTKLEDSAMYFCASSEDQGPERKLFFGSGTQLSVL.

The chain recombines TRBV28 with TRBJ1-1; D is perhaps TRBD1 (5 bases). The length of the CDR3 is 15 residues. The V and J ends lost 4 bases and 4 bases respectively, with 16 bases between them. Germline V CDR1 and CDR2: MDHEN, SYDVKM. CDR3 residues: CASSWGMPGFTEAFF. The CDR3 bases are TGTGCCAGCAGTTGGGGGATGCCGGGGTTCACTGAAGCTTTCTTT. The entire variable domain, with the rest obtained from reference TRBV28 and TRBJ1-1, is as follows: DVKVTQSSRYLVKRTGEKVFLECVQDMDHENMFWYRQDPGLGLRLIYFSYDVKMKEKGDIPEGYSVSREKKERFSLILESASTNQTSMYLCASSWGMPGFTEAFFGQGTRLTVV.

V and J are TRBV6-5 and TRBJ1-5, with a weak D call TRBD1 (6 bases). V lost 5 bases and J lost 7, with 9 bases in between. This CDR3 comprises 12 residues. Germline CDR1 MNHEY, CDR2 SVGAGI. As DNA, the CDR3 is TGTGCCAGCAGTCACAGGGACCAGCCCCAGCATTTT. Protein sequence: CASSHRDQPQHF.

CDR3 sequence (DNA): TGTGCCAGCAGCTTCAGCGGGAGCCACCACGAGCAGTACTTC. Translation gives CASSFSGSHHEQYF. The J gene is TRBJ2-7, the V gene TRBV6-5; 8 bases line up with TRBD2. V lost 6 bases to trimming and J lost 5 bases; unmatched junction nucleotides: 9. Germline CDR1 and CDR2: MNHEY and SVGAGI. The CDR3 loop spans 14 amino acids.

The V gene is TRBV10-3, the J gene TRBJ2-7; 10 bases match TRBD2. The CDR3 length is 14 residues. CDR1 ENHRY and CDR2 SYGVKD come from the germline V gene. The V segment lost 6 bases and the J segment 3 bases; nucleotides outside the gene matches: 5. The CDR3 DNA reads TGTGCCATCAGCCCTAGCGGGGGTCGCTACGAGCAGTACTTC. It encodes CAISPSGGRYEQYF.

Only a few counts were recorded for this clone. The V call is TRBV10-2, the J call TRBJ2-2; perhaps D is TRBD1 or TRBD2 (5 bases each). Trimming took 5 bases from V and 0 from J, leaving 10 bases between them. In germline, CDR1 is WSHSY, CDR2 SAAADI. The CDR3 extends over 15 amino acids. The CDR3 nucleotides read TGCGCCAGCAGTTTCCGGGGCCCGAACACCGGGGAGCTGTTTTTT. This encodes CASSFRGPNTGELFF.

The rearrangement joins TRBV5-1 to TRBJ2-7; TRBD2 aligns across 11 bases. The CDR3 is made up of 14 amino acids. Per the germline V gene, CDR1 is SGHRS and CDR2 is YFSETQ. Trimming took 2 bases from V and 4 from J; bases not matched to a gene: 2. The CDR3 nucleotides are TGCGCCAGCAGCTTAAGACTAGCGGGATACGAGCAGTACTTC. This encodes CASSLRLAGYEQYF.

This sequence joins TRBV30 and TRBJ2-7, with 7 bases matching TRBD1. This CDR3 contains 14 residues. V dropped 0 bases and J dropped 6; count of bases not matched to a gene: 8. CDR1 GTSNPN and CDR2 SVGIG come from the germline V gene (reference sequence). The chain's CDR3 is CAWSVQTGWFEQYF. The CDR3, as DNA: TGTGCCTGGAGTGTACAGACAGGGTGGTTCGAGCAGTACTTC. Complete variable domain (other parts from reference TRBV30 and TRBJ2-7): SQTIHQWPATLVQPVGSPLSLECTVEGTSNPNLYWYRQAAGRGLQLLFYSVGIGQISSEVPQNLSASRPQDRQFILSSKKLLLSDSGFYLCAWSVQTGWFEQYFGPGTRLTVT.

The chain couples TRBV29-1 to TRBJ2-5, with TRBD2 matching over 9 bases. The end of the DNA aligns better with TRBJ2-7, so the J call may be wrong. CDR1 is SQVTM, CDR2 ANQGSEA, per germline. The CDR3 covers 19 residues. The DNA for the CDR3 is TGCAGCGTTGAGTTGCGGGAGGGCCGACCAGGAGGGTGGTCCTACGAGCAGTACTTC. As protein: CSVELREGRPGGWSYEQYF.

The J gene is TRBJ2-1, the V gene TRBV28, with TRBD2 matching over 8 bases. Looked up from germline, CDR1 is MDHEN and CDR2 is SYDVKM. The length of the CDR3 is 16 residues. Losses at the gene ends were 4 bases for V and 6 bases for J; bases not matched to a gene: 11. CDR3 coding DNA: TGTGCCAGCAGTTCTCGGACTAGCTCGGGCACCAATGAGCAGTTCTTC. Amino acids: CASSSRTSSGTNEQFF.

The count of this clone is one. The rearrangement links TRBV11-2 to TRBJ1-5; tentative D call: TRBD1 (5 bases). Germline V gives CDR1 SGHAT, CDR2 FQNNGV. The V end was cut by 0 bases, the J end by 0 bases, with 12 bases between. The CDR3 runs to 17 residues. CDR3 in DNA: TGTGCCAGCAGCTTAGAGAGCCAGGGCCATAGCAATCAGCCCCAGCATTTT. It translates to CASSLESQGHSNQPQHF.

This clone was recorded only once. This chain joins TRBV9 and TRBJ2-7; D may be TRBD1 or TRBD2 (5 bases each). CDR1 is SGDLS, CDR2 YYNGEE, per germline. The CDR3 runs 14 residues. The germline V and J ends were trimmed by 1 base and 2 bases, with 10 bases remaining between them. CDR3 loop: CASSVRDAPYEQYF. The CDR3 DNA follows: TGTGCCAGCAGCGTAAGGGACGCCCCCTACGAGCAGTACTTC.

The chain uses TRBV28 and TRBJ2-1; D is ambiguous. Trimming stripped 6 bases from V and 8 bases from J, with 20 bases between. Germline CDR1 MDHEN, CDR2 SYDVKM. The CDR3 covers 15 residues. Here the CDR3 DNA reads TGTGCCAGCAGCCCCCCCAGCGACGGTTGGGATGAGCAGTTCTTC. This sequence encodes CASSPPSDGWDEQFF.

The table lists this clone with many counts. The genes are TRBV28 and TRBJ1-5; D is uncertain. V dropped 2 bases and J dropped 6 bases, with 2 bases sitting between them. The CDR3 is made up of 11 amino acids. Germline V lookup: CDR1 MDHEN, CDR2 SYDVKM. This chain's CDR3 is CASSLGQPQHF. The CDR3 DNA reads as TGTGCCAGCAGTTTAGGTCAGCCCCAGCATTTT.

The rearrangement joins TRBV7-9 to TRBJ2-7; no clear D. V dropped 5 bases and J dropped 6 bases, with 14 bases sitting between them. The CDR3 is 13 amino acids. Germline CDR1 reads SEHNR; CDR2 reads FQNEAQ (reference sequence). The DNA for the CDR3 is TGTGCCAGCAGCGACCCCAGGCGTACCGAGCAGTACTTC. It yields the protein CASSDPRRTEQYF.

In nucleotides, the CDR3 is TGTGCCAGCAGTGAACCCCCGGGGGAAGCTTTCTTT. The encoded protein is CASSEPPGEAFF. The chain combines TRBV25-1 with TRBJ1-1, with D hard to call. This CDR3 has 12 residues. V was shortened by 2 bases and J by 8 bases, with 9 bases between the two germline ends. Germline assignment: CDR1 MGHDK and CDR2 SYGVNS.

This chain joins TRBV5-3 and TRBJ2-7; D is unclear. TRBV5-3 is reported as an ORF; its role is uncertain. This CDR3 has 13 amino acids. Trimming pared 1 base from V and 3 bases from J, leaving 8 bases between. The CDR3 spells CARSLSDCYEQYF. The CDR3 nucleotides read TGTGCCAGAAGCTTGAGTGATTGCTACGAGCAGTACTTC.

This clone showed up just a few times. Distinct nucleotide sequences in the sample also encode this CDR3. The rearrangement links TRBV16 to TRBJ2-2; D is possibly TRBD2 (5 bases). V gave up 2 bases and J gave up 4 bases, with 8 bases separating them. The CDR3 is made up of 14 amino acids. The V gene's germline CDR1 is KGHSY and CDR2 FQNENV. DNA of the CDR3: TGTGCCAGCAGCCAAGGGAGTGGCACCGGGGAGCTGTTTTTT. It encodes CASSQGSGTGELFF.

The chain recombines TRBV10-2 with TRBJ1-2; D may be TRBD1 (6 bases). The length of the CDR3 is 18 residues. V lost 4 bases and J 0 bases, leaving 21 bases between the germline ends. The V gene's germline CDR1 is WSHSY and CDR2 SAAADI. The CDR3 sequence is CASSGFPLEGVANYGYTF. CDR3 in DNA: TGCGCCAGCAGTGGTTTTCCATTGGAGGGGGTCGCTAACTATGGCTACACCTTC.

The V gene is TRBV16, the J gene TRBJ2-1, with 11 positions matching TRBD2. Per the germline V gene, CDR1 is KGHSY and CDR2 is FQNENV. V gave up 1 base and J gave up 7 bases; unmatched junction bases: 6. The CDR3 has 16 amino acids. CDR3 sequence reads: CASSQFGTSGLNEQFF. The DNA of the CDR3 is TGTGCCAGCAGCCAATTTGGGACTAGCGGTCTAAATGAGCAGTTCTTC.

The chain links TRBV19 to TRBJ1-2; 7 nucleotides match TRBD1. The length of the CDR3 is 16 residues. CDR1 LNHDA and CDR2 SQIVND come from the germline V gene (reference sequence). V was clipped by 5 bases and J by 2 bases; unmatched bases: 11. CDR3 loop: CASSSRTGAANYGYTF. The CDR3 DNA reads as TGTGCCAGTAGTTCCCGGACAGGAGCCGCCAACTATGGCTACACCTTC.

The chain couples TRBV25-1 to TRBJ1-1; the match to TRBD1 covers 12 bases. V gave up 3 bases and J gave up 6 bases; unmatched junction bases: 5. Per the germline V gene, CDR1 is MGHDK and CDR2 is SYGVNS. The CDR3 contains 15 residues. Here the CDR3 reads CASSEPGQGASEAFF. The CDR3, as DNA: TGTGCCAGCAGTGAGCCGGGACAGGGGGCCTCTGAAGCTTTCTTT.

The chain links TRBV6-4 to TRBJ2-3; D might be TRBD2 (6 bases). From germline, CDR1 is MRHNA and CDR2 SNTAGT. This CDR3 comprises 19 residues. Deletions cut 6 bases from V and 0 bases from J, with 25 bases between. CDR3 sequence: CASRGDSRGEKISTDTQYF. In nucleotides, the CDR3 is TGTGCCAGCAGGGGGGACTCACGAGGAGAGAAAATTAGCACAGATACGCAGTATTTT.

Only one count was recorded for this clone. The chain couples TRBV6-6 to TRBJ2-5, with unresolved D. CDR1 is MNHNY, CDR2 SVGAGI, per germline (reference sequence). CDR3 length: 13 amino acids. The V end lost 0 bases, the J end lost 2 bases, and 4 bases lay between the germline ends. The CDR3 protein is CASSYSVQETQYF. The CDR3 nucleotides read TGTGCCAGCAGTTACTCGGTGCAAGAGACCCAGTACTTC.

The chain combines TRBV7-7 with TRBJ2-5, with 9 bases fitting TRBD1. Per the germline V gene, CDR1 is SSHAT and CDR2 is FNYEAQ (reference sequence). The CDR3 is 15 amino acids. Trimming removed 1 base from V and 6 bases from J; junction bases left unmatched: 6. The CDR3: CASSLGRTGEQTQYF. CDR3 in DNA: TGTGCCAGCAGCTTAGGAAGGACAGGGGAACAGACCCAGTACTTC.